This paragraph reports one T cell receptor (beta chain). Via MiXCR, TCRdb re-called the reads, giving one row per CDR3 protein. This sample has 740,000 or so distinct CDR3 sequences, with 35% to 40% found just once. Trimming took off 3 bases at V and 6 bases at J, with 12 bases between the two ends. The germline V gene has CDR1 LNHDA and CDR2 SQIVND (reference sequence). The length of the CDR3 is 14 residues. This sample was taken from a study of T cell repertoires in cytomegalovirus infection. Study-wide background: Indicated by public TCR beta signatures were CMV infection and matching HLA type.

The receptor comes from a human donor in good health (CMV status not recorded). Some clones in this sample may be carry-over from other donors' samples. The sample comprised PBMCs. The rearrangement joins TRBV19 to TRBJ1-5; D is uncertain. CDR3 coding DNA: TGTGCCAGTAGTATCGGCGGGGTCGGTCAGCCCCAGCATTTT. The encoded protein is CASSIGGVGQPQHF.